This is a list of T cell receptor beta chains from one sample in a study of blood T cell repertoires in COVID-19. Sequencing was performed with immunoSEQ multiplex PCR; in TCRdb, only in-frame clones are kept and a portion is missing. The top ten clones hold 8% to 9% of a sample with around 130,000 clones, around 83% of them seen once. The sample taken for sequencing was peripheral blood. Receptors originate from a man aged 30 to 45 with COVID-19, enrolled during active disease. CDR3s include the opening cysteine and the closing phenylalanine or tryptophan. Fields, in order: D gene, clone size, V gene, J gene, CDR3 DNA, CDR3 protein. A D gene is named only where the DNA matches it firmly. Where a row states a size, it is once, few, many or the class of an expanded clone; other rows omit it.

d_gene: TRBD1
abundance: NA
v_gene: TRBV7-9
j_gene: TRBJ1-2
CDR3nt: TGTGCCAGCGGAAGACAGGGGCTCGACTATGGCTACACCTTC
CDR3aa: CASGRQGLDYGYTF

d_gene: TRBD2
abundance: NA
v_gene: TRBV11-3
j_gene: TRBJ2-1
CDR3nt: TGTGCCAGCAGCCCCCGACTAGCGGGAGAGGAAGAGCAGTTCTTC
CDR3aa: CASSPRLAGEEEQFF

d_gene: NA
abundance: NA
v_gene: TRBV13
j_gene: TRBJ2-3
CDR3nt: TGTGCCAGCAGCTTGGCCCCCCCAACAGATACGCAGTATTTT
CDR3aa: CASSLAPPTDTQYF

d_gene: NA
abundance: NA
v_gene: TRBV11-2
j_gene: TRBJ1-3
CDR3nt: TGTGCCAGCAGCCGCCATACAGGGAAGGGAAACACCATATATTTT
CDR3aa: CASSRHTGKGNTIYF

d_gene: TRBD2
abundance: once
v_gene: TRBV7-9
j_gene: TRBJ2-1
CDR3nt: TGTGCCAGCAGCTACGGGACTAGCTTTAATGAGCAGTTCTTC
CDR3aa: CASSYGTSFNEQFF

d_gene: TRBD2
abundance: NA
v_gene: TRBV5-1
j_gene: TRBJ2-3
CDR3nt: TGCGCCAGCAGCTTGGCCTCGGCTAGCGGGAGTCCGGCTACGCAGTATTTT
CDR3aa: CASSLASASGSPATQYF

d_gene: TRBD2
abundance: NA
v_gene: TRBV7-2
j_gene: TRBJ2-3
CDR3nt: TGTGCCAGCAGCGATGACGGGGGGAGCACAGATACGCAGTATTTT
CDR3aa: CASSDDGGSTDTQYF

d_gene: NA
abundance: NA
v_gene: TRBV7-2
j_gene: TRBJ2-5
CDR3nt: TGTGCCAGCAGTCTCCCGGGTAGTCTGGAGACCCAGTACTTC
CDR3aa: CASSLPGSLETQYF

d_gene: NA
abundance: NA
v_gene: TRBV19
j_gene: TRBJ1-5
CDR3nt: TGTGCCAGTAGTATAGCGGCGTGGGGCAGATACAATCAGCCCCAGCATTTT
CDR3aa: CASSIAAWGRYNQPQHF

d_gene: NA
abundance: NA
v_gene: TRBV4-3
j_gene: TRBJ1-1
CDR3nt: TGCGCCAGCAGCCAAGATCCCCCAATCGAAGCTTTCTTT
CDR3aa: CASSQDPPIEAFF

d_gene: TRBD2
abundance: NA
v_gene: TRBV30
j_gene: TRBJ2-3
CDR3nt: TGTGCCTGGAGGAGACTAGCGTCCACAGATACGCAGTATTTT
CDR3aa: CAWRRLASTDTQYF

d_gene: TRBD1
abundance: NA
v_gene: TRBV7-9
j_gene: TRBJ1-4
CDR3nt: TGTGCCAGCAGCTGGGACAGAGTGAATGAAAAACTGTTTTTT
CDR3aa: CASSWDRVNEKLFF

d_gene: NA
abundance: NA
v_gene: TRBV13
j_gene: TRBJ2-4
CDR3nt: TGTGCCAGCAGCCCCATGAGCGGCCTAAACATTCAGTACTTC
CDR3aa: CASSPMSGLNIQYF

d_gene: TRBD2
abundance: NA
v_gene: TRBV5-4
j_gene: TRBJ2-1
CDR3nt: TGTGCCAGCAGCTGGGGACTAGCGGGAGAATCAGGCAATGAGCAGTTCTTC
CDR3aa: CASSWGLAGESGNEQFF

d_gene: NA
abundance: NA
v_gene: TRBV7-9
j_gene: TRBJ1-2
CDR3nt: TGTGCCAGCACTGTGCTGGGGAGGGTCACTGGCTACACCTTC
CDR3aa: CASTVLGRVTGYTF

d_gene: TRBD1
abundance: once
v_gene: TRBV23-1
j_gene: TRBJ2-5
CDR3nt: TGCGCCAGCAGTCAATACCAGGGGGTAGGGGAGACCCAGTACTTC
CDR3aa: CASSQYQGVGETQYF

d_gene: NA
abundance: NA
v_gene: TRBV10-2
j_gene: TRBJ1-1
CDR3nt: TGCGCCAGCAGTGAGGAACAGCTCCTGAACACTGAAGCTTTCTTT
CDR3aa: CASSEEQLLNTEAFF

d_gene: TRBD1
abundance: NA
v_gene: TRBV2
j_gene: TRBJ1-5
CDR3nt: TGTGCCAGCAGTTTGACAGGGGGCGCATACCAGCCCCAGCATTTT
CDR3aa: CASSLTGGAYQPQHF

d_gene: TRBD2
abundance: NA
v_gene: TRBV18
j_gene: TRBJ2-7
CDR3nt: TGTGCCAGCTCACCACGGGCTAGCGGGGAGGCCAAGGCGTACGAGCAGTACTTC
CDR3aa: CASSPRASGEAKAYEQYF

d_gene: TRBD2
abundance: NA
v_gene: TRBV19
j_gene: TRBJ2-5
CDR3nt: TGTGCCAGTAGCGGACTAGCGGGAGACCGGGGAGAGACCCAGTACTTC
CDR3aa: CASSGLAGDRGETQYF

d_gene: TRBD2
abundance: NA
v_gene: TRBV7-7
j_gene: TRBJ2-5
CDR3nt: TGTGCTAGCAGCTGGACTAGCGGTCGCGAAGAGACCCAGTACTTC
CDR3aa: CASSWTSGREETQYF

d_gene: NA
abundance: NA
v_gene: TRBV6-5
j_gene: TRBJ1-1
CDR3nt: TGTGCCAGCAGTTTTCTGCCAGGGGACACTGAAGCTTTCTTT
CDR3aa: CASSFLPGDTEAFF

d_gene: TRBD1
abundance: NA
v_gene: TRBV19
j_gene: TRBJ1-3
CDR3nt: TGTGCCAGTAGTCCCCGGGACAGCGGAAACACCATATATTTT
CDR3aa: CASSPRDSGNTIYF

d_gene: TRBD2
abundance: NA
v_gene: TRBV10-1
j_gene: TRBJ2-3
CDR3nt: TGCGCCAGCCAAAAAGATCTAGCGGTCACAGATACGCAGTATTTT
CDR3aa: CASQKDLAVTDTQYF

d_gene: TRBD1
abundance: NA
v_gene: TRBV7-2
j_gene: TRBJ2-7
CDR3nt: TGTGCCAGCAGCTCACAGGGGGGACAGGGGTACGAGCAGTACTTC
CDR3aa: CASSSQGGQGYEQYF

d_gene: TRBD1
abundance: NA
v_gene: TRBV3-1/TRBV3-2
j_gene: TRBJ1-1
CDR3nt: TGTGCCAGCAGCCTCAAGACAGGGATAACTGAAGCTTTCTTT
CDR3aa: CASSLKTGITEAFF

d_gene: TRBD2
abundance: NA
v_gene: TRBV28
j_gene: TRBJ2-6
CDR3nt: TGTGCCAGCGGCGGGGGTGCTGGGGCCAACGTCCTGACTTTC
CDR3aa: CASGGGAGANVLTF

d_gene: NA
abundance: NA
v_gene: TRBV7-2
j_gene: TRBJ2-1
CDR3nt: TGTGCCAGCAGCAAGGAGGCCAGTCTGTCCTACAATGAGCAGTTCTTC
CDR3aa: CASSKEASLSYNEQFF

d_gene: TRBD1
abundance: NA
v_gene: TRBV7-9
j_gene: TRBJ2-2
CDR3nt: TGTGCCAGCAGCCCAACGACAGGGGTTGGGGAGCTGTTTTTT
CDR3aa: CASSPTTGVGELFF

d_gene: NA
abundance: NA
v_gene: TRBV2
j_gene: TRBJ2-4
CDR3nt: TGTGCCAGCGAAACCCCCCCCCTAGGGGACATTCAGTACTTC
CDR3aa: CASETPPLGDIQYF

d_gene: NA
abundance: NA
v_gene: TRBV7-9
j_gene: TRBJ2-6
CDR3nt: TGTGCCAGCCACACAGGCTCTGGGGCCAACGTCCTGACTTTC
CDR3aa: CASHTGSGANVLTF

d_gene: TRBD2
abundance: NA
v_gene: TRBV5-1
j_gene: TRBJ2-2
CDR3nt: TGCGCCAGCAGCTTGGAACGTGGGGCGGGAGTCACCGGGGAGCTGTTTTTT
CDR3aa: CASSLERGAGVTGELFF

d_gene: NA
abundance: NA
v_gene: TRBV27
j_gene: TRBJ1-6
CDR3nt: TGTGCCAGCAGTTTAACGGTCCGCTCCTATAATTCACCCCTCCACTTT
CDR3aa: CASSLTVRSYNSPLHF

d_gene: NA
abundance: NA
v_gene: TRBV6-2/TRBV6-3
j_gene: TRBJ1-2
CDR3nt: TGTGCCAGCCGTTCCCTAGGGGCGGGGGACTATGGCTACACCTTC
CDR3aa: CASRSLGAGDYGYTF

d_gene: TRBD1
abundance: few
v_gene: TRBV7-9
j_gene: TRBJ1-2
CDR3nt: TGTGCCAGCAGCCGGGCGGGACAGGGGATTATTAACTATGGCTACACCTTC
CDR3aa: CASSRAGQGIINYGYTF

d_gene: NA
abundance: NA
v_gene: TRBV6-1
j_gene: TRBJ1-1
CDR3nt: TGTGCCAGCAGTGAGGCAGGGGCGGATTTCACTGAAGCTTTCTTT
CDR3aa: CASSEAGADFTEAFF

d_gene: TRBD2
abundance: NA
v_gene: TRBV14
j_gene: TRBJ2-1
CDR3nt: TGTGCCAGCAGCCACCCTAGCGGAGCTCGCCTCGAGCAGTTCTTC
CDR3aa: CASSHPSGARLEQFF

d_gene: NA
abundance: NA
v_gene: TRBV24-1
j_gene: TRBJ1-1
CDR3nt: TGTGCCACCAGTGACCGAGGACAGGAAGCTTTCTTT
CDR3aa: CATSDRGQEAFF

d_gene: TRBD1
abundance: NA
v_gene: TRBV3-1/TRBV3-2
j_gene: TRBJ1-1
CDR3nt: TGTGCCAGCAGCCCCTACAGGGGGCGCATGTACACTGAAGCTTTCTTT
CDR3aa: CASSPYRGRMYTEAFF

d_gene: NA
abundance: NA
v_gene: TRBV4-1
j_gene: TRBJ2-5
CDR3nt: TGCGCCAGCAGCCGTCGACAGTTTCAAGAGACCCAGTACTTC
CDR3aa: CASSRRQFQETQYF

d_gene: TRBD1
abundance: NA
v_gene: TRBV4-3
j_gene: TRBJ1-5
CDR3nt: TGCGCCAGCAGCCAAGAGACAGGGAATGGCCAGCCCCAGCATTTT
CDR3aa: CASSQETGNGQPQHF

d_gene: NA
abundance: NA
v_gene: TRBV5-4
j_gene: TRBJ2-7
CDR3nt: TGTGCCAGCAGCTTGGACAGGGATCGCTCTCCCGAACCCTACGAGCAGTACTTC
CDR3aa: CASSLDRDRSPEPYEQYF

d_gene: NA
abundance: NA
v_gene: TRBV28
j_gene: TRBJ2-7
CDR3nt: TGTGCCAGCGAGACAGGAATGTTGAGCGAGCAGTACTTC
CDR3aa: CASETGMLSEQYF

d_gene: NA
abundance: NA
v_gene: TRBV19
j_gene: TRBJ1-5
CDR3nt: TGTGCCAGTACGGGTTGGCAGATAAATCAGCCCCAGCATTTT
CDR3aa: CASTGWQINQPQHF

d_gene: NA
abundance: NA
v_gene: TRBV19
j_gene: TRBJ2-1
CDR3nt: TGTGCCAGTAGTACAGGACAGATCCTTGGGGAGCAGTTCTTC
CDR3aa: CASSTGQILGEQFF

d_gene: TRBD2
abundance: NA
v_gene: TRBV4-1
j_gene: TRBJ2-1
CDR3nt: TGCGCCAGCAGCCAAGAAGGACTAGCGGGCCGCAATGAGCAGTTCTTC
CDR3aa: CASSQEGLAGRNEQFF

d_gene: TRBD1
abundance: NA
v_gene: TRBV19
j_gene: TRBJ1-2
CDR3nt: TGTGCCAGTAGTACGCGGGGACAGGGGGGACGATATGGCTACACCTTC
CDR3aa: CASSTRGQGGRYGYTF

d_gene: TRBD1
abundance: NA
v_gene: TRBV6-1
j_gene: TRBJ2-7
CDR3nt: TGTGCCAGCAGTGAACTAGGGACAGCTAACTACGAGCAGTACTTC
CDR3aa: CASSELGTANYEQYF

d_gene: NA
abundance: NA
v_gene: TRBV10-3
j_gene: TRBJ2-7
CDR3nt: TGTGCCATCGGGGCTAGCGCCGCCTACGAGCAGTACTTC
CDR3aa: CAIGASAAYEQYF

d_gene: NA
abundance: NA
v_gene: TRBV11-2
j_gene: TRBJ2-1
CDR3nt: TGTGCCAGCAGCTTAGACTTTGATCGAGGTGAGCAGTTCTTC
CDR3aa: CASSLDFDRGEQFF

d_gene: NA
abundance: NA
v_gene: TRBV30
j_gene: TRBJ1-5
CDR3nt: TGTGCCTGGAGTGTAGGCGACACAGCGGATCAGCCCCAGCATTTT
CDR3aa: CAWSVGDTADQPQHF